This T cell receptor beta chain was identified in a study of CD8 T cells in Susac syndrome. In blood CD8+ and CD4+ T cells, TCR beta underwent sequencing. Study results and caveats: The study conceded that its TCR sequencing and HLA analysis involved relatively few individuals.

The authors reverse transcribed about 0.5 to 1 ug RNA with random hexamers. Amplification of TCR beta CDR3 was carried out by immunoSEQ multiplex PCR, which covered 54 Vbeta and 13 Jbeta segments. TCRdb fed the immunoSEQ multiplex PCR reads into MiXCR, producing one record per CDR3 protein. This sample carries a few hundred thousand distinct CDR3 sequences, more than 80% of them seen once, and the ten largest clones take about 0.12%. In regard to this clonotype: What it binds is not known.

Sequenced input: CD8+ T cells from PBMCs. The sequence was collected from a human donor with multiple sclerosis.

The CDR3 region has the DNA TGTGCCACCTCACCGGGCAGCCCTAGTCAAGAGACCCAGTACTTC. Amino acid sequence: CATSPGSPSQETQYF. The V gene is TRBV24-1, the J gene TRBJ2-5, with unresolved D. V was pared by 9 bases and J by 2 bases, with 18 bases between. This CDR3 region has 15 residues. CDR1 and CDR2 (germline): KGHDR, SFDVKD.